These 22 T cell receptor beta chains were all obtained from the same sample, sequenced in a study of blood T cells in healthy people across ages. A second PCR of 7 to 11 cycles used a sample-barcoded 5' primer and a J-beta primer mix. TCRdb ran MiXCR on the 5' RACE reads and lists one entry per CDR3 protein. The sample lists over 600,000 distinct CDR3 sequences, roughly three fifths seen once, with roughly 25% in the top ten. The sequencing input was blood. Receptors originate from a man between 35 and 55 years old in good health.

This clonotype occurred once. This sequence joins TRBV28 and TRBJ2-3; 9 nucleotides align to TRBD2. This CDR3 is 15 amino acids long. The germline gives CDR1 MDHEN, CDR2 SYDVKM. V lost 3 bases and J lost 3; bases outside the gene matches: 4. The CDR3 here is CASSFFAGGTDTQYF. The CDR3 DNA sequence: TGTGCCAGCAGTTTTTTTGCGGGGGGGACAGATACGCAGTATTTT. The full variable domain, with the rest looked up from reference TRBV28 and TRBJ2-3, is DVKVTQSSRYLVKRTGEKVFLECVQDMDHENMFWYRQDPGLGLRLIYFSYDVKMKEKGDIPEGYSVSREKKERFSLILESASTNQTSMYLCASSFFAGGTDTQYFGPGTRLTVL.

A few counts support this clonotype. This rearrangement joins TRBV5-1 to TRBJ2-7, with 9 bases lining up with TRBD1. Germline V gene lookup returns CDR1 SGHRS and CDR2 YFSETQ. After removal of 4 bases from V and 2 bases from J, the junction contained 7 bases not matched to a gene. This CDR3 is built from 15 residues. The CDR3 coding sequence is TGCGCCAGCAGCACCGGACAGGGGACCCCCTACGAGCAGTACTTC. Its translation: CASSTGQGTPYEQYF.

The V and J genes are TRBV18 and TRBJ2-7; 8 positions match TRBD2. Trimming cost V 4 bases and J 3 bases; bases outside gene matches: 11. Germline V CDR1 and CDR2: KGHSH, LQKENI. This CDR3 is built from 16 residues. This chain's CDR3 is CASSLGPGLESYEQYF. CDR3 nucleotide sequence: TGTGCCAGCTCACTCGGCCCGGGACTAGAGAGCTACGAGCAGTACTTC.

This clonotype was seen more than once but under ten times. V and J are TRBV7-2 and TRBJ2-7; a possible D gene is TRBD1 (5 bases). Trimming took off 3 bases at V and 2 bases at J, with 11 bases between the two ends. The germline V gene has CDR1 SGHTA and CDR2 FQGNSA. This CDR3 contains 14 residues. The CDR3 region has the DNA TGTGCCAGCAGCTTCGCCAGGGAAACCTACGAGCAGTACTTC. Protein: CASSFARETYEQYF.

The chain couples TRBV5-6 to TRBJ2-4; TRBD2 aligns across 13 bases. The DNA end favors TRBJ2-7, so the J call may be wrong. Looked up from germline, CDR1 is SGHDT and CDR2 is YYEEEE. This CDR3 spans 14 amino acids. The CDR3 bases are TGTGCCAGCAGCGGGGGACTAGCGGGAAGCGAGCAGTACTTC. It is translated as CASSGGLAGSEQYF.

This clonotype was counted only a few times. The genes are TRBV4-3 and TRBJ2-7; 16 nucleotides line up with TRBD2. With V trimmed by 3 bases and J by 3 bases, 5 bases remained unmatched. The CDR3 extends over 17 amino acids. Per the germline V gene, CDR1 is LGHNA and CDR2 is YSLEER. The CDR3 region has the DNA TGCGCCAGCAGCCAGGGACTAGCGGGAGGGCCGGGCTACGAGCAGTACTTC. Its protein product is CASSQGLAGGPGYEQYF.

The gene calls are TRBV19 and TRBJ2-7, with D hard to call. The J call may be in error: the DNA end matches TRBJ2-5 better. The germline CDR1 and CDR2 sequences are LNHDA and SQIVND (reference sequence). The CDR3 has 13 residues. This CDR3 is CASSILPSETQYF. Written as DNA, the CDR3 is TGTGCCAGTAGTATCCTTCCCTCGGAGACCCAGTACTTC.

The chain uses TRBV28 and TRBJ2-7; 9 nucleotides match TRBD2. This CDR3 has 15 residues. The germline CDR1 and CDR2 sequences are MDHEN and SYDVKM. Unmatched junction bases numbered 9, after V lost 6 bases and J lost 3 bases. As DNA, the CDR3 is TGTGCCAGCAGACCGAATAGCGGGAGTAGCTACGAGCAGTACTTC. Translated: CASRPNSGSSYEQYF.

The table lists this clonotype with a few counts. The chain couples TRBV7-9 to TRBJ2-3; D gene ambiguous. The CDR3 is 16 residues long. Germline V gene lookup returns CDR1 SEHNR and CDR2 FQNEAQ (reference sequence). The V end was cut by 5 bases, the J end by 3 bases, with 18 bases between. This CDR3 reads CASSVRSLERTDTQYF. The CDR3, as DNA: TGTGCCAGCAGCGTCCGATCGTTGGAGAGGACAGATACGCAGTATTTT.

This clonotype was detected a few times. V and J are TRBV2 and TRBJ2-7, with 9 bases identical to TRBD1. Germline V gene sequence: CDR1 SNHLY, CDR2 FYNNEI. The CDR3 length is 15 residues. The J segment lost 3 bases and the V segment lost 4 bases, leaving 7 bases of the junction unmatched. CDR3 bases: TGTGCCAGCAGTGCGACGACAGGGGGATTCTACGAGCAGTACTTC. This codes for CASSATTGGFYEQYF.

V is TRBV7-8 and J is TRBJ2-4; maybe TRBD1 (5 bases). The J call is in doubt because the DNA end fits TRBJ2-7 better. The CDR3 loop spans 17 amino acids. The germline CDR1 and CDR2 sequences are SGHVS and FQNEAQ. The CDR3 nucleotides are TGTGCCAGCAGCTTAGTGGGGCTCTCCAACCCCTTTTACGAGCAGTACTTC. Protein sequence: CASSLVGLSNPFYEQYF.

This rearrangement joins TRBV6-1 to TRBJ2-3, with 10 positions matching TRBD2. Germline CDR1 and CDR2: MNHNS and SASEGT. The V and J ends lost 2 bases and 9 bases, in that order; junction bases with no gene match: 5. The CDR3 sequence is 14 residues long. The CDR3 bases are TGTGCCAGCAGTGAAAACGAAGCGGGGGGGACGCAGTATTTT. Its protein product is CASSENEAGGTQYF.

This chain connects TRBV9 to TRBJ2-1; D unclear. Germline CDR1 and CDR2: SGDLS and YYNGEE. Trimming pared 0 bases from V and 7 bases from J, leaving 5 bases between. The CDR3 is made up of 12 amino acids. The DNA for the CDR3 is TGTGCCAGCAGCGTAGATTTAAATGAGCAGTTCTTC. This gives the protein CASSVDLNEQFF.

The chain has TRBV5-6 and TRBJ2-7, with 8 bases matching TRBD1. The J segment lost 6 bases and the V segment lost 4 bases, leaving 9 bases of the junction unmatched. CDR3 length: 14 amino acids. Germline CDR1 reads SGHDT; CDR2 reads YYEEEE. In DNA, the CDR3 is TGTGCCAGCAGCCTACTGGACAGGGAAGGCGAGCAGTACTTC. This gives the protein CASSLLDREGEQYF.

The CDR3 loop is CASAGQAGQETQYF. CDR3 DNA sequence: TGTGCCAGCGCAGGACAGGCGGGGCAAGAGACCCAGTACTTC. The V and J genes are TRBV19 and TRBJ2-5; perhaps TRBD1 as D (7 bases). The CDR3 totals 14 residues. Trimming stripped 9 bases from V and 2 bases from J, with 16 bases between. Germline V lookup: CDR1 LNHDA, CDR2 SQIVND (reference sequence).

This clonotype was seen only once. A much larger clone lies one base from this, so it may be a read error. The chain joins TRBV15 to TRBJ2-6; perhaps TRBD1 as D (5 bases). V was cut by 0 bases and J by 2 bases, with 5 bases left in between. The germline V gene has CDR1 LNHNV and CDR2 YYDKDF (reference sequence). This CDR3 has 15 residues. This CDR3 reads CATSREGAGANVLTF. CDR3 DNA: TGTGCCACCAGCAGAGAAGGGGCTGGGGCCAACGTCCTGACTTTC. The full variable domain, its missing parts supplied by reference TRBV15 and TRBJ2-6, is DAMVIQNPRYQVTQFGKPVTLSCSQTLNHNVMYWYQQKSSQAPKLLFHYYDKDFNNEADTPDNFQSRRPNTSFCFLDIRSPGLGDTAMYLCATSREGAGANVLTFGAGSRLTVL.

The rearrangement uses TRBV5-1 and TRBJ2-6; TRBD1 agrees at 9 bases. The germline gives CDR1 SGHRS, CDR2 YFSETQ. CDR3 size: 19 residues. V lost 2 bases and J lost 4; bases outside the gene matches: 13. This chain's CDR3 is CASSLKMRTGAPGANVLTF. In DNA form, the CDR3 reads TGCGCCAGCAGCTTAAAAATGCGGACAGGGGCGCCCGGGGCCAACGTCCTGACTTTC.

J is TRBJ2-1 and V is TRBV4-2, with 16 bases matching TRBD2. The CDR3 covers 17 residues. Germline V gene data show CDR1 as LGHNA and CDR2 as YNFKEQ. J lost 7 bases, V lost 0 bases, and 3 bases had no gene match. CDR3 bases: TGTGCCAGCAGCCAAGATGCGGGACTAGCGGGAGGGAATGAGCAGTTCTTC. Translating gives CASSQDAGLAGGNEQFF.

The chain carries TRBV29-1 and TRBJ2-3; TRBD1 matches at 8 bases. Trimming took 1 base from V and 8 from J; bases not matched to a gene: 8. CDR3 size: 14 residues. CDR1 SQVTM and CDR2 ANQGSEA come from the germline V gene. CDR3 DNA: TGCAGCGTTGAAGTATCGCAGGGGGCAGGTACGCAGTATTTT. This encodes CSVEVSQGAGTQYF.

DNA of the CDR3: TGTGCCAGCAGCCCGGAGGGACAGGGGGATAATTCACCCCTCCACTTT. Its translation: CASSPEGQGDNSPLHF. This chain connects TRBV5-6 to TRBJ1-6; TRBD1 agrees at 11 bases. The J segment lost 5 bases and the V segment lost 4 bases, leaving 5 bases of the junction unmatched. The CDR3 covers 16 residues. The germline V gene encodes CDR1 SGHDT and CDR2 YYEEEE.

This clonotype was counted only a few times. The rearrangement uses TRBV14 and TRBJ2-7; D is perhaps TRBD1 (5 bases). The J call could be wrong; TRBJ2-5 is a better fit for the DNA end. Germline CDR1 SGHDN, CDR2 FVKESK. The CDR3 spans 15 residues. In nucleotides, the CDR3 is TGTGCCAGCAGCCAAGACTTAGGGGTAGGAGAGACCCAGTACTTC. Its translation is CASSQDLGVGETQYF.

This clonotype was found a few times. J is TRBJ2-7 and V is TRBV28; D remains ambiguous. Gene TRBJ2-4 matches the end of the DNA better, so the J call may be wrong. The CDR3 spans 12 residues. Germline V lookup: CDR1 MDHEN, CDR2 SYDVKM. DNA of the CDR3: TGTGCCAGCCAAGAAGTGAAAAACATTCAGTACTTC. Encoded protein: CASQEVKNIQYF.